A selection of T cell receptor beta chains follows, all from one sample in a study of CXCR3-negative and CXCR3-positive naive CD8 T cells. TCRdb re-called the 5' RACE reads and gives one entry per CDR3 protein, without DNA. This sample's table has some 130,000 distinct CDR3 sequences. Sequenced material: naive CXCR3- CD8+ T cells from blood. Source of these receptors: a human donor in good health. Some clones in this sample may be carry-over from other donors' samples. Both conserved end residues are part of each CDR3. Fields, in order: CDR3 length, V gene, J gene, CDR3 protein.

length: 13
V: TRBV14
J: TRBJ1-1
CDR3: CASSQGRNTEAFF

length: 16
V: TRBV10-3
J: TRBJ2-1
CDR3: CAITSGDSGIYNEQFF

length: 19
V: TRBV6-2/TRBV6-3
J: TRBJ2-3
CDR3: CASQETEPLPDWETDTQYF

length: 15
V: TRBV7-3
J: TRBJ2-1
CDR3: CASSTRAGGYNEQFF

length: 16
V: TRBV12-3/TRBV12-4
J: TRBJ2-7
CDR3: CASSSQGGGSSYEQYF

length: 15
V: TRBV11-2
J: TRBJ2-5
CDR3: CASSPWTPIQETQYF

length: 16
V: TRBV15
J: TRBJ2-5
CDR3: CATSHGRQGTLGTQYF

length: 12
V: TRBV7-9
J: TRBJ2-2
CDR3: CASSQTTGELFF

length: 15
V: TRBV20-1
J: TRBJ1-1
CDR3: CSARHKDVVNTEAFF

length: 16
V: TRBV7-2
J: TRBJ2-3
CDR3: CASSLHEGRGTDTQYF

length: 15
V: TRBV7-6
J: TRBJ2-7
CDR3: CASSLGTRGSYEQYF

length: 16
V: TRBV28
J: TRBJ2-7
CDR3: CASSPRTLLRAYEQYF

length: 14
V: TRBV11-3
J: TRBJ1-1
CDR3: CASSSRLGDTEAFF

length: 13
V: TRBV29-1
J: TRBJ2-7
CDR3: CSVVAGNFYEQYF

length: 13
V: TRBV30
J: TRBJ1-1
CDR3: CAWSVLGDFEAFF

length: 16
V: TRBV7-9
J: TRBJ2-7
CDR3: CASSLKQSGTDYEQYF

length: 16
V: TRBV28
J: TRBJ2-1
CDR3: CASTVAGGSSYNEQFF

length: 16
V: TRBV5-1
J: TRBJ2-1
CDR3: CASTLGTSGPYNEQFF

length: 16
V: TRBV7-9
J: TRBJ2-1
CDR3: CASSPNLAGRGNEQFF

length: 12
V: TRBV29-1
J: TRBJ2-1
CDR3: CGVGSGGNEQFF

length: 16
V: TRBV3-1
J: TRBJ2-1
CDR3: CASSQDPGLGYNEQFF

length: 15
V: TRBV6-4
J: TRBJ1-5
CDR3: CASSDSGYSNQPQHF